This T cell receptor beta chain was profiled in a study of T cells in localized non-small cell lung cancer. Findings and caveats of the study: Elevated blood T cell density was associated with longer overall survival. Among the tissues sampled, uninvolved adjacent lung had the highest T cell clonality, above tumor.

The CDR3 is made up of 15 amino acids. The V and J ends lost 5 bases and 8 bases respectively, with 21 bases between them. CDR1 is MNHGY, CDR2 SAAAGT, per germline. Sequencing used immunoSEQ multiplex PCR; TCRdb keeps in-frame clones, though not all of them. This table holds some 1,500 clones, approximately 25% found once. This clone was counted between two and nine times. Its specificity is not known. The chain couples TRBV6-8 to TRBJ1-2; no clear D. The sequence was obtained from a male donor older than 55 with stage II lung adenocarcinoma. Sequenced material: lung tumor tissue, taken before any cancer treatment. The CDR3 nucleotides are TGTGCCAGCAGTGACCCGAACGTGGCTCCTCGGGGCTACACCTTC. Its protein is CASSDPNVAPRGYTF.